The clone carrying this T cell receptor beta chain was detected once. The data stem from a study of OX40 agonist ivuxolimab in advanced cancers. Trimming removed 0 bases at V and 8 bases at J, with 14 bases between. CDR1 SGDLS and CDR2 YYNGEE come from the germline V gene. There are 15 residues in the CDR3. Measured with immunoSEQ multiplex PCR; TCRdb has only the in-frame clones, and not every one. The sample records 42,000 or so clones, roughly 86% being singletons. The chain employs TRBV9 and TRBJ1-4; no clear D. This material consisted of CD4+ or CD8+ T cells sorted from blood, taken in a trial of the OX40 agonist ivuxolimab. This clonotype was sampled from an adult with an advanced solid tumor such as melanoma, head and neck, liver or kidney cancer. The CDR3: CASSVVSDADEKLFF. Written as DNA, the CDR3 is TGTGCCAGCAGCGTAGTCTCAGACGCAGACGAAAAACTGTTTTTT.